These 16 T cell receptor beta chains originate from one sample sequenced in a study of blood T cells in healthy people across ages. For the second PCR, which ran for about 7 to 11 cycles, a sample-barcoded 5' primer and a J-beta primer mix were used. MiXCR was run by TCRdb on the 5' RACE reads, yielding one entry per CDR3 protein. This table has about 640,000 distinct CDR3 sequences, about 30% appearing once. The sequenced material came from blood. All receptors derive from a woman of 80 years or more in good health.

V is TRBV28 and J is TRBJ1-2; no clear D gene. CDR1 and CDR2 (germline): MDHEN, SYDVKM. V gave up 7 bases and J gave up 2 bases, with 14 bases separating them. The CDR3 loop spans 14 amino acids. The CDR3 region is CASTPYSKNYGYTF. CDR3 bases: TGTGCCAGCACCCCGTATTCTAAGAACTATGGCTACACCTTC.

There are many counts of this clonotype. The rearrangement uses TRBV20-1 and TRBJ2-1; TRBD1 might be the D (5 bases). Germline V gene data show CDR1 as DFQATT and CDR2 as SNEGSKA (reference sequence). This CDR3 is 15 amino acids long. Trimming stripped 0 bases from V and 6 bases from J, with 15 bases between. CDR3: CSARDRGAGSNEQFF. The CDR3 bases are TGCAGTGCTAGAGATAGAGGCGCAGGGTCCAATGAGCAGTTCTTC.

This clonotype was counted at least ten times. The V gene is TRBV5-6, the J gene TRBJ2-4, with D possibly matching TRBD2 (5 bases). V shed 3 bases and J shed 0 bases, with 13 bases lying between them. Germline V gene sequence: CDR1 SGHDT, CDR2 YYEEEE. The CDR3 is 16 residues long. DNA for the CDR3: TGTGCCAGCAGCTCCACGTTTGGGAGAGCCAAAAACATTCAGTACTTC. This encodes CASSSTFGRAKNIQYF.

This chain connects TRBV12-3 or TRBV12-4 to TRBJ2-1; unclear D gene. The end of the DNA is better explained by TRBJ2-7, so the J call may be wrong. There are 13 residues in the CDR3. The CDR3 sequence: CASSSRVGYEQYF. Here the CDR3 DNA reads TGTGCCAGCAGTAGCCGGGTGGGGTACGAGCAGTACTTC.

In DNA, the CDR3 is TGCAGTGCTACCCTAGCGGGTTACAATGAGCAGTACTTC. It encodes CSATLAGYNEQYF. The rearrangement joins TRBV20-1 to TRBJ2-1; 8 bases are a match to TRBD2. With the DNA end fitting TRBJ2-7 better, the J assignment may be wrong. Germline CDR1 is DFQATT and CDR2 is SNEGSKA (reference sequence). The CDR3 consists of 13 residues.

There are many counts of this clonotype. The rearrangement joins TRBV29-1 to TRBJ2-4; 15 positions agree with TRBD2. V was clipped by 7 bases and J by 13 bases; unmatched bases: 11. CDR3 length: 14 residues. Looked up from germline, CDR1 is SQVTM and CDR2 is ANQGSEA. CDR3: CSAGTSGGTGEQYF. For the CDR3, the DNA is TGCAGCGCCGGGACTAGCGGGGGGACGGGGGAGCAGTACTTC.

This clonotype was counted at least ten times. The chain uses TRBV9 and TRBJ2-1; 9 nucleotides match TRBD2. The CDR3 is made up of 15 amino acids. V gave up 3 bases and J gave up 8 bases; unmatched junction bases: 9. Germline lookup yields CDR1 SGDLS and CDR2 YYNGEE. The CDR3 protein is CASSGTGTSIYEQFF. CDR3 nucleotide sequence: TGTGCCAGCAGCGGAACCGGGACTAGCATCTATGAGCAGTTCTTC.

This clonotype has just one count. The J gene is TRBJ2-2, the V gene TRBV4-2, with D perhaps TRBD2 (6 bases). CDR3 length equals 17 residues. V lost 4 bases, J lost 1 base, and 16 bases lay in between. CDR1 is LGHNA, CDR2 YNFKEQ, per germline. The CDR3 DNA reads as TGTGCCAGCAGCCCAATTCGGGCGGGGCAGAACACCGGGGAGCTGTTTTTT. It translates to CASSPIRAGQNTGELFF.

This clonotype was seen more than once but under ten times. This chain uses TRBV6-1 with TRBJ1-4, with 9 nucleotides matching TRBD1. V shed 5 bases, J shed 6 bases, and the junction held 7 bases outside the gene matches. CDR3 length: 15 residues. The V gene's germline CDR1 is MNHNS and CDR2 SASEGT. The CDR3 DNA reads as TGTGCCAGCAGTCCCGGACAGGGGATGTATGAAAAACTGTTTTTT. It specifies CASSPGQGMYEKLFF.

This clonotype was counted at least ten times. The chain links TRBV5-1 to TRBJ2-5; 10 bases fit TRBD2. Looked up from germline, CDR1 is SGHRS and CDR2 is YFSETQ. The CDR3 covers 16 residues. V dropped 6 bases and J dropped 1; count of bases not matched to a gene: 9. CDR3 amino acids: CASTLSTSGAQETQYF. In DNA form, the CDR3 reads TGCGCCAGCACCCTGAGCACTAGCGGGGCCCAAGAGACCCAGTACTTC.

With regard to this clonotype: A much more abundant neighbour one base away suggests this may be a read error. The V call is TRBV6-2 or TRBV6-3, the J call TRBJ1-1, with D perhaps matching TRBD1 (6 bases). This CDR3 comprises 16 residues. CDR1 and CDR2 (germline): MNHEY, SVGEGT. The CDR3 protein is CASSHSLRGARTEACF. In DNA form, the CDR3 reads TGTGCCAGCAGTCACTCTCTTCGGGGGGCGAGGACTGAAGCTTGCTTT.

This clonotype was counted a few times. The CDR3: CASSLAIGALNEQFF. In nucleotides, the CDR3 is TGTGCCAGCAGCTTAGCGATCGGGGCTCTTAATGAGCAGTTCTTC. The chain joins TRBV7-6 to TRBJ2-1; TRBD1 or TRBD2 may be the D gene (5 bases each). There are 15 residues in the CDR3. The ends were cut back, 0 bases at V and 7 bases at J, with 13 bases in the middle. Germline CDR1 reads SGHVS; CDR2 reads FNYEAQ.

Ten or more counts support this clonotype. CDR3 residues: CASSLSGQGHGYTF. CDR3 DNA sequence: TGTGCCAGCAGTTTATCCGGGCAGGGCCATGGCTACACCTTC. V is TRBV27 and J is TRBJ1-2; D is perhaps TRBD1 (5 bases). There are 14 residues in the CDR3. Germline CDR1 reads MNHEY; CDR2 reads SMNVEV (reference sequence). V was cut by 0 bases and J by 6 bases, with 11 bases left in between.

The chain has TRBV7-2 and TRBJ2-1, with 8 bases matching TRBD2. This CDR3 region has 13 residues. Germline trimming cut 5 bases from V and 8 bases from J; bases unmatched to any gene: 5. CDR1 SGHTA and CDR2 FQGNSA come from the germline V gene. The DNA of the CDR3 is TGTGCCAGCAGCCCGGGGACTAGTTATGAGCAGTTCTTC. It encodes CASSPGTSYEQFF.

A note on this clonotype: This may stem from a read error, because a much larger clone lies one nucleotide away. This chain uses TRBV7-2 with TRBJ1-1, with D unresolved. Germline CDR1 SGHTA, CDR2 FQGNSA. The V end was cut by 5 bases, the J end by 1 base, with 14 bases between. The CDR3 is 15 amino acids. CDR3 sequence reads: CASSPSTRTNTEAFF. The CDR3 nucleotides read TGTGCCAGCAGCCCCTCGACACGTACGAACACTGAAGCTTTCTTT.

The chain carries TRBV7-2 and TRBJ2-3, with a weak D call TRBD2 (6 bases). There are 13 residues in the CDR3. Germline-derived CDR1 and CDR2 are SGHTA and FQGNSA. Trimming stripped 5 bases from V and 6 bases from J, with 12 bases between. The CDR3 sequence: CASSQRLEDTQYF. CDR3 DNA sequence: TGTGCCAGCAGCCAGAGACTAGAGGATACGCAGTATTTT.